These 18 T cell receptor beta chains came from one sample sequenced in a study of T-cell memory formation after mild COVID-19 (dated by TCRdb to about 2021). The method was 5' RACE. This sample was sequenced with an Illumina NovaSeq 6000. TCRdb trimmed the raw reads at Q25, called clones with MiXCR and kept productive beta chains. Each CDR3 protein appears once, grouped with its most common genes and DNA. This sample comprises 180,000 or so distinct CDR3 sequences, roughly 12% of them detected only once. The biggest ten clones account for about 3.8% of the sample. Sample: PBMCs or a T cell subset sorted from them (not recorded which). All receptors derive from a young man who had mild COVID-19 (a few samples of this study predate the infection). The sample titles of this study are shuffled in the database, so cell type and time point are left out; the donor was told from shared clones.

This clonotype was counted many times. The chain employs TRBV29-1 and TRBJ1-1, with D maybe TRBD1 (5 bases). CDR3 length: 12 residues. CDR1 and CDR2 (germline): SQVTM, ANQGSEA. The ends were cut back, 5 bases at V and 1 base at J, with 8 bases in the middle. CDR3 region: CSVTGPNTEAFF. The CDR3 DNA is TGCAGCGTTACAGGTCCGAACACTGAAGCTTTCTTT.

J is TRBJ2-1 and V is TRBV28; 9 bases line up with TRBD1. The CDR3 loop spans 16 amino acids. Looked up from germline, CDR1 is MDHEN and CDR2 is SYDVKM. Unmatched junction bases numbered 9, after V lost 2 bases and J lost 7 bases. DNA of the CDR3: TGTGCCAGCAGTTTAGGGCGGGACAGGGAAAATAATGAGCAGTTCTTC. Translating it yields CASSLGRDRENNEQFF.

The V call is TRBV5-4, the J call TRBJ2-1, with TRBD2 matching over 7 bases. Germline lookup yields CDR1 SGHNT and CDR2 YYREEE (reference sequence). The CDR3 contains 18 residues. Trimming removed 4 bases from V and 0 bases from J; junction bases left unmatched: 13. CDR3 loop: CASSLQTSRLSSYNEQFF. The CDR3 bases are TGTGCCAGCAGCCTACAGACTAGCCGGCTAAGCTCCTACAATGAGCAGTTCTTC.

This clonotype occurred a few times. The V call is TRBV7-2, the J call TRBJ2-3; D is unresolved. V dropped 2 bases and J dropped 5 bases, with 11 bases sitting between them. CDR1 is SGHTA and CDR2 is FQGNSA in the germline V gene. The CDR3 is 14 residues long. CDR3 nucleotide sequence: TGTGCCAGCAGCTTATTAGCCAGGAGAGATACGCAGTATTTT. Translating it yields CASSLLARRDTQYF.

In its sample, this clonotype was seen many times. J is TRBJ2-3 and V is TRBV6-2 or TRBV6-3; D uncertain. CDR1 and CDR2 from the germline V gene are MNHEY and SVGEGT. The V end was cut by 6 bases, the J end by 6 bases, with 7 bases between. The CDR3 is 11 amino acids. In nucleotides, the CDR3 is TGTGCCAGCAGGCGTCTCGATACGCAGTATTTT. It encodes CASRRLDTQYF.

This clonotype has ten or more counts. This chain uses TRBV5-1 with TRBJ2-7; 7 nucleotides match TRBD1. J lost 0 bases, V lost 4 bases, and 10 bases had no gene match. Germline lookup yields CDR1 SGHRS and CDR2 YFSETQ. The CDR3 contains 16 residues. The CDR3, as DNA: TGCGCCAGCAGCCTAAGAACGGGACAGATCTCCTACGAGCAGTACTTC. This sequence encodes CASSLRTGQISYEQYF.

This clonotype appeared a few times. A read error may produce the germline difference seen at one junction end. V and J are TRBV12-3 or TRBV12-4 and TRBJ2-7, with D maybe TRBD1 (6 bases). This CDR3 is built from 12 residues. The CDR3 DNA reads as TGTGCCAGCAGATCCGCAGCCGGGACATTGAACTTC. Residues: CASRSAAGTLNF.

There are a few counts of this clonotype. The chain recombines TRBV6-5 with TRBJ1-1, with D possibly TRBD1 on 5 matching bases. The CDR3 is made up of 11 amino acids. From germline, CDR1 is MNHEY and CDR2 SVGAGI. V lost 2 bases to trimming and J lost 12 bases, with 10 bases between them. This CDR3 reads CASSYRGGTFF. CDR3 nucleotides: TGTGCCAGCAGTTACCGGGGCGGAACTTTCTTT.

This clonotype was recorded at least ten times. The chain has TRBV9 and TRBJ2-3; a possible D gene is TRBD1 (5 bases). The V and J ends lost 0 bases and 2 bases respectively, with 10 bases between them. Germline V gene data show CDR1 as SGDLS and CDR2 as YYNGEE. The CDR3 is made up of 15 amino acids. The chain's CDR3 is CASSVGQTSTDTQYF. Written as DNA, the CDR3 is TGTGCCAGCAGCGTAGGACAGACCTCCACAGATACGCAGTATTTT.

The rearrangement joins TRBV2 to TRBJ1-1; 8 nucleotides agree with TRBD1. Trimming took 6 bases from V and 4 from J; bases not matched to a gene: 7. This CDR3 has 14 amino acids. The V gene's germline CDR1 is SNHLY and CDR2 FYNNEI. This CDR3 reads CASSGQGGITEAFF. CDR3 sequence (DNA): TGTGCCAGCAGCGGACAGGGCGGTATCACTGAAGCTTTCTTT. Full variable domain (outside the CDR3, taken from reference TRBV2 and TRBJ1-1): EPEVTQTPSHQVTQMGQEVILRCVPISNHLYFYWYRQILGQKVEFLVSFYNNEISEKSEIFDDQFSVERPDGSNFTLKIRSTKLEDSAMYFCASSGQGGITEAFFGQGTRLTVV.

This clonotype was recorded many times. The rearrangement links TRBV4-2 to TRBJ2-7; 7 bases map to TRBD1. CDR3 length: 13 residues. J was trimmed by 7 bases and V by 4 bases; bases with no gene match: 7. Germline assignment: CDR1 LGHNA and CDR2 YNFKEQ. The CDR3 here is CASSRQGRGEQYV. CDR3 coding DNA: TGTGCCAGCAGCCGACAGGGACGAGGGGAGCAGTACGTC.

This clonotype has more than one count but fewer than ten. This chain uses TRBV5-1 with TRBJ2-5, with a weak D call TRBD1 (6 bases). V lost 2 bases, J lost 1 base, and 12 bases lay in between. Germline lookup yields CDR1 SGHRS and CDR2 YFSETQ. The CDR3 runs 15 residues. CDR3 coding DNA: TGCGCCAGCAGCTTCTCCGGGACAACCCAAGAGACCCAGTACTTC. Its translation: CASSFSGTTQETQYF.

This clonotype showed up just a few times. The chain joins TRBV23-1 to TRBJ2-7; weak D call: TRBD1 (5 bases). TRBV23-1 is sorted into the ORF group, with uncertain function. This CDR3 has 13 amino acids. Between the trimmed V and J ends, which lost 6 bases and 0 bases, there was a span of 9 bases. The CDR3: CASRYRTSYEQYV. CDR3 coding DNA: TGCGCCAGCAGATACAGGACCTCCTACGAGCAGTACGTC.

A word on this clonotype: A single base separates this from a much larger clone, so it may be a read error. The gene calls are TRBV5-1 and TRBJ1-1; unclear D gene. CDR3 size: 11 residues. The germline V gene encodes CDR1 SGHRS and CDR2 YFSETQ. V was clipped by 4 bases and J by 3 bases, with 4 bases between them. As DNA, the CDR3 is TGCGCCAGCAGCCAGGACACTGAAGCTTTCTTT. Amino acid sequence: CASSQDTEAFF.

This clonotype was counted at least ten times. The chain couples TRBV7-2 to TRBJ1-2; D is ambiguous. Trimming removed 1 base from V and 3 bases from J, with 6 bases in between. Looked up from germline, CDR1 is SGHTA and CDR2 is FQGNSA. The CDR3 spans 13 residues. The CDR3: CASSLGLDYGYTF. The CDR3 DNA reads TGTGCCAGCAGCTTAGGGTTGGACTATGGCTACACCTTC.

Only a few counts were recorded for this clonotype. The genes are TRBV3-1 and TRBJ2-1, with D hard to call. Germline values: CDR1 LGHDT, CDR2 YNNKEL (reference sequence). Trimming stripped 5 bases from V and 12 bases from J, with 11 bases between. The CDR3 runs to 11 residues. CDR3 nucleotides: TGTGCCAGCAGCGAGTTAATGGTGCAGTTCTTC. Translated, it gives CASSELMVQFF.

This clonotype appeared many times. This sequence joins TRBV7-2 and TRBJ1-6; TRBD1 matches at 10 bases. Germline loops: CDR1 SGHTA, CDR2 FQGNSA. V gave up 4 bases and J gave up 4 bases; unmatched junction bases: 4. CDR3 length: 16 residues. CDR3 DNA sequence: TGTGCCAGCAGCTCCCAGGGACAGGGGTATAATTCACCCCTCCACTTT. Translating gives CASSSQGQGYNSPLHF.

V gene TRBV6-5 combines with J gene TRBJ2-5, with D possibly being TRBD2 (5 bases). CDR3 length equals 14 residues. Germline assignment: CDR1 MNHEY and CDR2 SVGAGI. Trimming shortened V by 4 bases and J by 3 bases, and 12 bases separated the two germline ends. This chain's CDR3 is CASSSGDGEETQYF. DNA of the CDR3: TGTGCCAGCAGTTCCGGCGACGGGGAAGAGACCCAGTACTTC.